These 18 T cell receptor beta chains were all obtained from the same sample, sequenced in a study of control samples from healthy donors and cancer patients. Using immunoSEQ multiplex PCR, the repertoire was profiled, and TCRdb retains in-frame clones only, with some absent. In the table there are 100,000 to 150,000 clones, around 87% of which are singletons. Sequencing used blood. These receptors all come from a man in his sixties in good health.

This sequence joins TRBV5-5 and TRBJ1-5; 9 bases match TRBD1. CDR3 size: 15 residues. Germline-derived CDR1 and CDR2 are SGHKS and YYEKEE (reference sequence). The V segment lost 0 bases and the J segment 3 bases; nucleotides outside the gene matches: 1. The CDR3 DNA is TGTGCCAGCAGCTTGGGACAGGGGGTCAATCAGCCCCAGCATTTT. It translates to CASSLGQGVNQPQHF.

The V and J genes are TRBV12-3 or TRBV12-4 and TRBJ1-1; D unclear. V was trimmed by 2 bases and J by 2 bases, leaving 6 bases between them. The CDR3 contains 13 residues. CDR3 in amino acids: CASSLSRNTEAFF. The CDR3 coding sequence is TGTGCCAGCAGTTTATCTAGAAACACTGAAGCTTTCTTT.

This clone was detected ten times or more. V is TRBV20-1 and J is TRBJ2-7; D remains unclear. Per the germline V gene, CDR1 is DFQATT and CDR2 is SNEGSKA (reference sequence). The CDR3 extends over 11 amino acids. Trimming stripped 3 bases from V and 5 bases from J, with 8 bases between. The CDR3 nucleotides are TGCAGTGCTAGTCTTAGGGACGAGCAGTACTTC. Translating it yields CSASLRDEQYF.

The chain uses TRBV7-2 and TRBJ2-1, with TRBD2 matching 9 bases. Per the germline V gene, CDR1 is SGHTA and CDR2 is FQGNSA. The V and J ends lost 5 bases and 5 bases, in that order; junction bases with no gene match: 4. CDR3 length: 14 residues. The CDR3: CASSPVAGDNEQFF. DNA for the CDR3: TGTGCCAGCAGCCCAGTAGCGGGGGACAATGAGCAGTTCTTC.

The V gene is TRBV7-2, the J gene TRBJ2-1; TRBD1 matches at 8 bases. From germline, CDR1 is SGHTA and CDR2 FQGNSA. V lost 7 bases and J lost 0; bases outside the gene matches: 8. The CDR3 covers 16 residues. The CDR3 DNA follows: TGTGCCAGCACCGCCCGGACAGGGAGCTCCTACAATGAGCAGTTCTTC. Amino acids: CASTARTGSSYNEQFF.

The chain has TRBV5-1 and TRBJ1-6, with a possible D match to TRBD1 (5 bases). CDR1 is SGHRS and CDR2 is YFSETQ in the germline V gene. The CDR3 is 17 residues long. The V and J ends lost 0 bases and 5 bases respectively, with 15 bases between them. The CDR3 loop reads CASSLDSRALNNSPLHF. The CDR3 coding sequence is TGCGCCAGCAGCTTGGATTCCAGGGCCTTAAATAATTCACCCCTCCACTTT.

This sequence joins TRBV9 and TRBJ1-2, with 9 bases fitting TRBD1. CDR1 and CDR2 from the germline V gene are SGDLS and YYNGEE. This CDR3 is built from 16 residues. J lost 8 bases, V lost 4 bases, and 15 bases had no gene match. CDR3 sequence: CASSIRDRALGLGYTF. CDR3 coding DNA: TGTGCCAGCAGCATCCGGGACAGGGCCTTGGGGCTCGGCTACACCTTC.

This clone was seen a single time. The chain links TRBV10-3 to TRBJ1-1; 7 nucleotides line up with TRBD1. J was trimmed by 4 bases and V by 6 bases; bases with no gene match: 5. This CDR3 region has 13 residues. Germline V gene data show CDR1 as ENHRY and CDR2 as SYGVKD. CDR3 coding DNA: TGTGCCATCAGACAGGGGATTGGCACTGAAGCTTTCTTT. It encodes CAIRQGIGTEAFF.

In its sample, this clone was seen a few times. J is TRBJ2-7 and V is TRBV27; D is unresolved. This CDR3 region has 11 residues. Germline-derived CDR1 and CDR2 are MNHEY and SMNVEV (reference sequence). Trimming took off 8 bases at V and 0 bases at J, with 5 bases between the two ends. The CDR3 bases are TGTGCCAGCTGGAGCTCCTACGAGCAGTACTTC. Amino acid sequence: CASWSSYEQYF.

The table lists this clone with a few counts. The rearrangement uses TRBV3-1 (or the pseudogene TRBV3-2) and TRBJ2-3, with D perhaps assigned TRBD1 or TRBD2 (6 bases each). Per the germline V gene, CDR1 is LGHDT and CDR2 is YNNKEL (reference sequence). CDR3 length equals 14 residues. Trimming took 4 bases from V and 4 from J, leaving 12 bases between them. CDR3 sequence reads: CASSRSGASDTQYF. The CDR3 DNA reads as TGTGCCAGCAGCCGGTCGGGGGCGTCAGATACGCAGTATTTT.

The chain uses TRBV6-5 and TRBJ2-7; either TRBD1 or TRBD2 may fit D (5 bases each). This CDR3 is built from 14 residues. Germline CDR1 reads MNHEY; CDR2 reads SVGAGI. Between the trimmed V and J ends, which lost 5 bases and 1 base, there was a span of 12 bases. The chain's CDR3 is CASSLRDASYEQYF. CDR3 coding DNA: TGTGCCAGCAGTCTCCGGGACGCATCCTACGAGCAGTACTTC.

The genes are TRBV30 and TRBJ1-3, with D tentatively TRBD1 (6 bases). V shed 1 base and J shed 7 bases, with 14 bases lying between them. This CDR3 comprises 14 residues. Germline V CDR1 and CDR2: GTSNPN, SVGIG (reference sequence). The CDR3 here is CAWSARDIWNTIYF. CDR3 nucleotides: TGTGCCTGGAGTGCTAGGGACATTTGGAACACCATATATTTT.

The chain carries TRBV18 and TRBJ1-5; D not resolved. The CDR3 has 12 residues. V was pared by 2 bases and J by 8 bases, with 7 bases between. From germline, CDR1 is KGHSH and CDR2 LQKENI. This chain's CDR3 is CASSPGMEPQHF. The CDR3 coding sequence is TGTGCCAGCTCACCAGGAATGGAGCCCCAGCATTTT.

The rearrangement uses TRBV3-1 (or the pseudogene TRBV3-2) and TRBJ2-2; TRBD1 matches at 7 bases. V lost 7 bases, J lost 5 bases, and 7 bases stayed unmatched. Germline CDR1 reads LGHDT; CDR2 reads YNNKEL (reference sequence). There are 14 residues in the CDR3. The CDR3 coding sequence is TGTGCCAGCATTCGACAGGGTTCGACCGGGGAGCTGTTTTTT. Translated: CASIRQGSTGELFF.

V and J are TRBV7-2 and TRBJ1-5; 7 bases agree with TRBD1. V lost 5 bases, J lost 2 bases, and 6 bases stayed unmatched. Germline V gene sequence: CDR1 SGHTA, CDR2 FQGNSA. The CDR3 consists of 15 residues. CDR3 in DNA: TGTGCCAGCAGCCGGGACAGTAGAGGCAATCAGCCCCAGCATTTT. It codes for CASSRDSRGNQPQHF.

V is TRBV3-1 (or the pseudogene TRBV3-2) and J is TRBJ2-1; the D gene is possibly TRBD1 (6 bases). V was clipped by 5 bases and J by 8 bases, with 19 bases between them. Germline lookup yields CDR1 LGHDT and CDR2 YNNKEL (reference sequence). This CDR3 contains 15 residues. The CDR3 DNA follows: TGTGCCAGCAGCAACCCCCTCAATACAGGGTATGAGCAGTTCTTC. Its translation: CASSNPLNTGYEQFF.

In this sample, this clone turned up a few times. CDR3 in amino acids: CASSPGQVRDNEKLFF. The DNA of the CDR3 is TGCGCCAGCAGCCCGGGACAGGTCCGGGACAATGAAAAACTGTTTTTT. The chain employs TRBV5-1 and TRBJ1-4; 8 bases map to TRBD1. The germline V gene encodes CDR1 SGHRS and CDR2 YFSETQ. The CDR3 length is 16 residues. The ends lost 4 bases at V and 5 bases at J; junction bases unmatched: 10.

The chain carries TRBV21-1 and TRBJ2-3; the table's D call, TRBD1, was not checked against the DNA. TRBV21-1 is a listed pseudogene. This CDR3 contains 15 residues. The CDR3 sequence is CASSKVGGSTDTQYF. DNA of the CDR3: TGTGCCAGCAGCAAAGTTGGGGGCAGCACAGATACGCAGTATTTT.